A single sample gave rise to the 8 T cell receptor beta chains below, sequenced in a study of T cell responses to AZD1222 COVID-19 vaccine. Assay used: immunoSEQ multiplex PCR; TCRdb lists only in-frame clones, some missing. This table has about 170,000 clones, around 85% appearing once. Source: peripheral blood, taken 28 days after the second AZD1222 dose. Source of these receptors: an adult who received the AZD1222 COVID-19 vaccine.

The chain recombines TRBV6-2 or TRBV6-3 with TRBJ1-5; unclear D gene. V dropped 7 bases and J dropped 7 bases, with 17 bases sitting between them. The CDR3 contains 14 residues. The germline V gene encodes CDR1 MNHEY and CDR2 SVGEGT. CDR3: CASTPYSTGQPQHF. In nucleotides, the CDR3 is TGTGCCAGCACCCCGTACAGTACGGGCCAGCCCCAGCATTTT.

This rearrangement joins TRBV4-1 to TRBJ2-7; 7 bases are a match to TRBD1. The CDR3 has 15 amino acids. V lost 1 base, J lost 4 bases, and 7 bases stayed unmatched. Germline-derived CDR1 and CDR2 are MGHRA and YSYEKL. For the CDR3, the DNA is TGCGCCAGCAGCCAAGGCCTACAGGGGTCGTACGAGCAGTACTTC. It codes for CASSQGLQGSYEQYF.

The chain is built from TRBV5-1 and TRBJ2-1, with a weak D call TRBD2 (7 bases). V was clipped by 0 bases and J by 7 bases, with 17 bases between them. The CDR3 has 16 residues. The germline V gene has CDR1 SGHRS and CDR2 YFSETQ. Here the CDR3 reads CASSLGGGAPANEQFF. In nucleotides, the CDR3 is TGCGCCAGCAGCTTGGGAGGGGGGGCCCCCGCGAATGAGCAGTTCTTC.

V and J are TRBV4-2 and TRBJ1-2; no definite D call. Trimming took 0 bases from V and 3 from J, leaving 11 bases between them. CDR3 length: 15 residues. Germline V lookup: CDR1 LGHNA, CDR2 YNFKEQ. CDR3 DNA: TGTGCCAGCAGCCAAGAAACGGGCCTCCACTATGGCTACACCTTC. It specifies CASSQETGLHYGYTF.

This chain connects TRBV3-1 (or the pseudogene TRBV3-2) to TRBJ1-2, with 9 bases aligning to TRBD1. Trimming cost V 3 bases and J 6 bases; bases outside gene matches: 5. This CDR3 is 14 amino acids long. Germline CDR1 LGHDT, CDR2 YNNKEL (reference sequence). CDR3 bases: TGTGCCAGCAGCCACGCCGGGACAGGGCATGGCTACACCTTC. This codes for CASSHAGTGHGYTF.

This chain connects TRBV11-2 to TRBJ2-7; 7 bases line up with TRBD1. J was trimmed by 3 bases and V by 1 base; bases with no gene match: 12. CDR3 length: 17 amino acids. Germline lookup yields CDR1 SGHAT and CDR2 FQNNGV. CDR3 residues: CASSLGHQTGYRYEQYF. CDR3 DNA sequence: TGTGCCAGCAGCTTAGGCCACCAGACAGGGTATCGCTACGAGCAGTACTTC.

This clone was counted a single time. The rearrangement joins TRBV3-1 (or the pseudogene TRBV3-2) to TRBJ1-3, with D tentatively TRBD1 (6 bases). Germline CDR1 and CDR2: LGHDT and YNNKEL (reference sequence). The ends were cut back, 3 bases at V and 4 bases at J, with 13 bases in the middle. CDR3 length: 15 residues. CDR3 sequence (DNA): TGTGCCAGCAGCCAGCAGGGGTACAGAGGAAACACCATATATTTT. This codes for CASSQQGYRGNTIYF.

The rearrangement joins TRBV15 to TRBJ2-3; the D is unclear. Germline V gives CDR1 LNHNV, CDR2 YYDKDF (reference sequence). This CDR3 comprises 17 residues. Trimming left V 0 bases short and J 0 bases short, with 13 bases between. The DNA for the CDR3 is TGTGCCACCAGCAGAGATCATGGTACCCTCAGCACAGATACGCAGTATTTT. It specifies CATSRDHGTLSTDTQYF.